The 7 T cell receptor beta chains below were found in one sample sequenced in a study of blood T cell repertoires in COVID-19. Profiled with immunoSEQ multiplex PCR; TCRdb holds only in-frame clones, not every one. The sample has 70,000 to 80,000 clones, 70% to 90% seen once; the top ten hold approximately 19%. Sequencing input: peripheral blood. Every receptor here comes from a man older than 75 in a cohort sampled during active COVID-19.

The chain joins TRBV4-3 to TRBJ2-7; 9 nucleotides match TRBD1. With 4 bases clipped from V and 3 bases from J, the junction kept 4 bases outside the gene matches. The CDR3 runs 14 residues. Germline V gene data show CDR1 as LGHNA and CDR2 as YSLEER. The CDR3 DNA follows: TGCGCCAGCAGCCTCTCGACAGGGGGCTACGAGCAGTACTTC. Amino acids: CASSLSTGGYEQYF.

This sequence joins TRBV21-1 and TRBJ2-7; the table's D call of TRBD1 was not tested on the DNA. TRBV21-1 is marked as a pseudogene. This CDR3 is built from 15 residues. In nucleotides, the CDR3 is TGTGCCAGCAGCAAAGCGCGGGACAGAAACTACGAGCAGTACGTC. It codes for CASSKARDRNYEQYV.

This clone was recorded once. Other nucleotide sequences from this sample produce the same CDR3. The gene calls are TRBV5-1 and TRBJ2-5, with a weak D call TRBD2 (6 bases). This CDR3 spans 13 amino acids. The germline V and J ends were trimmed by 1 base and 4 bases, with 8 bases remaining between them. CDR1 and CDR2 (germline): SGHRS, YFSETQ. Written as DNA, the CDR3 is TGCGCCAGCAGCTTGTCCGGGGGAGAGACCCAGTACTTC. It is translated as CASSLSGGETQYF.

The CDR3 loop reads CATSREPATGTGELFF. The CDR3 DNA reads as TGTGCCACCAGCAGAGAACCGGCCACGGGGACCGGGGAGCTGTTTTTT. This rearrangement joins TRBV15 to TRBJ2-2; maybe TRBD2 (5 bases). The CDR3 extends over 16 amino acids. Germline CDR1 LNHNV, CDR2 YYDKDF (reference sequence). V lost 0 bases and J lost 5, with 13 bases in between. The full variable domain, its missing parts supplied by reference TRBV15 and TRBJ2-2, is DAMVIQNPRYQVTQFGKPVTLSCSQTLNHNVMYWYQQKSSQAPKLLFHYYDKDFNNEADTPDNFQSRRPNTSFCFLDIRSPGLGDTAMYLCATSREPATGTGELFFGEGSRLTVL.

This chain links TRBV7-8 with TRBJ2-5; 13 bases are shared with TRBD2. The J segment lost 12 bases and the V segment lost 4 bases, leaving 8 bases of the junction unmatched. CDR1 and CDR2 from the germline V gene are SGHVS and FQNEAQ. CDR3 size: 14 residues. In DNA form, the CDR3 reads TGTGCCAGCAGCTCCTGGACTAGCGGGGGCCAAGAGTACTTC. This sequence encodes CASSSWTSGGQEYF. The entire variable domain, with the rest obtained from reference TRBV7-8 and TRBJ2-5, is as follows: GAGVSQSPRYKVAKRGQDVALRCDPISGHVSLFWYQQALGQGPEFLTYFQNEAQLDKSGLPSDRFFAERPEGSVSTLKIQRTQQEDSAVYLCASSSWTSGGQEYFGPGTRLLVL.

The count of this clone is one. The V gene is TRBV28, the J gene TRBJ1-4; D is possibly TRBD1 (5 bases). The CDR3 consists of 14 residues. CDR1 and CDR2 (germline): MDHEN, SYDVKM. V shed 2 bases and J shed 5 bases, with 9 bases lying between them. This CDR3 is CASSLRGRNEKLFF. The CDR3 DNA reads TGTGCCAGCAGTTTAAGGGGAAGAAATGAAAAACTGTTTTTT. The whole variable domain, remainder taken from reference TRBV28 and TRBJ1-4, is DVKVTQSSRYLVKRTGEKVFLECVQDMDHENMFWYRQDPGLGLRLIYFSYDVKMKEKGDIPEGYSVSREKKERFSLILESASTNQTSMYLCASSLRGRNEKLFFGSGTQLSVL.

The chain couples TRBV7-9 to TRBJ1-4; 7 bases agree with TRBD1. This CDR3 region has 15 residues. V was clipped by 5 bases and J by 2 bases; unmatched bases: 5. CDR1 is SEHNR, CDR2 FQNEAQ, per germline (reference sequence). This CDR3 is CASSVSGGTNEKLFF. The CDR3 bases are TGTGCCAGCAGCGTCTCAGGGGGGACTAATGAAAAACTGTTTTTT.